This T cell receptor (beta chain) was profiled in a study of OX40 agonist ivuxolimab in advanced cancers. The V end lost 0 bases, the J end lost 3 bases, and 12 bases lay between the germline ends. This CDR3 is 15 amino acids long. From germline, CDR1 is MGHRA and CDR2 YSYEKL. Libraries were prepared by immunoSEQ multiplex PCR; TCRdb keeps only in-frame clonotypes and omits some of them. The sample consists of about 73,000 clones, about 92% of them appearing once. Any history of autoimmune disease or systemic immunosuppression disqualified patients. Sampling of blood occurred at baseline, cycle 4 day 1, and cycle 7 day 1.

The chain uses TRBV4-1 and TRBJ2-7, with a tentative D call TRBD2 (5 bases). This TCR was sampled from an adult with an advanced solid tumor such as melanoma, head and neck, liver or kidney cancer. The sequenced sample was CD4+ or CD8+ T cells sorted from blood, obtained in a trial of the OX40 agonist ivuxolimab. CDR3 region: CASSQEKAVFYEQYF. CDR3 DNA: TGCGCCAGCAGCCAAGAGAAAGCGGTCTTCTACGAGCAGTACTTC.